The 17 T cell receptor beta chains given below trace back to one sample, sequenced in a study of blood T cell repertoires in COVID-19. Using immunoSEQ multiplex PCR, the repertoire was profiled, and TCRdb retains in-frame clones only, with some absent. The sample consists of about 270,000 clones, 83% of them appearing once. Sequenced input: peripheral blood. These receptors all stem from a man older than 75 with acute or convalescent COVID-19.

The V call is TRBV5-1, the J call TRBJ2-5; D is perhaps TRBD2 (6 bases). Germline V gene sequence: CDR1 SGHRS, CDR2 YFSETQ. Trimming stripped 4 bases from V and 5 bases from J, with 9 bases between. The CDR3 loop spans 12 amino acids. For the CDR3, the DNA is TGCGCCAGCAGCCCGGGGGTGGAGACCCAGTACTTC. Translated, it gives CASSPGVETQYF.

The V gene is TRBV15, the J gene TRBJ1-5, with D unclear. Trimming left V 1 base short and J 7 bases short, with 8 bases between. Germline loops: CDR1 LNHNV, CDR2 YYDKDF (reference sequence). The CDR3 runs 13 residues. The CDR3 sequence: CATSRAREQPQHF. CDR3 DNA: TGTGCCACCAGCAGAGCGAGAGAACAGCCCCAGCATTTT.

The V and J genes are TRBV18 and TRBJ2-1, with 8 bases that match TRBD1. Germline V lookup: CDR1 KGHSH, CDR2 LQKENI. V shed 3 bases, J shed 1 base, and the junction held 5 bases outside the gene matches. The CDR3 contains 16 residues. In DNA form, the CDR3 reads TGTGCCAGCTCACCGGACAGGGAACGGTCCTACAATGAGCAGTTCTTC. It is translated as CASSPDRERSYNEQFF.

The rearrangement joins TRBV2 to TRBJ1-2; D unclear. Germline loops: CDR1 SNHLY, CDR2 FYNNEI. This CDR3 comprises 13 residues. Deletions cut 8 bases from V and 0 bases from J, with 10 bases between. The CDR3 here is CASAGQANYGYTF. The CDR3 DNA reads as TGTGCCAGCGCGGGCCAAGCTAACTATGGCTACACCTTC.

DNA for the CDR3: TGCGCCAGCAGCTTGGAGAGCGGGAGACACGAGCAGTACTTC. It yields the protein CASSLESGRHEQYF. The chain combines TRBV5-1 with TRBJ2-7, with TRBD2 matching over 8 bases. The CDR3 is 14 amino acids. Germline V gene data show CDR1 as SGHRS and CDR2 as YFSETQ. V shed 0 bases and J 5 bases; nucleotides not matched to a gene: 4.

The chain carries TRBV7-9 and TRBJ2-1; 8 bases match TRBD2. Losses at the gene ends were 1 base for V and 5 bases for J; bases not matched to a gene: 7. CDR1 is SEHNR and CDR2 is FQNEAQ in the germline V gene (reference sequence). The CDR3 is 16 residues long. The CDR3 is CASSLDFGGANNEQFF. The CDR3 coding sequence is TGTGCCAGCAGCTTAGACTTCGGGGGGGCCAACAATGAGCAGTTCTTC.

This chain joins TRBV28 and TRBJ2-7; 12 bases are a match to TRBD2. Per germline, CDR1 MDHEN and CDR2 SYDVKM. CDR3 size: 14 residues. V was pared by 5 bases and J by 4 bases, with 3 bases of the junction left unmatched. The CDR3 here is CASSLGTSGYEQYF. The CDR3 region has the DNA TGTGCCAGCAGTCTCGGGACTAGCGGGTACGAGCAGTACTTC.

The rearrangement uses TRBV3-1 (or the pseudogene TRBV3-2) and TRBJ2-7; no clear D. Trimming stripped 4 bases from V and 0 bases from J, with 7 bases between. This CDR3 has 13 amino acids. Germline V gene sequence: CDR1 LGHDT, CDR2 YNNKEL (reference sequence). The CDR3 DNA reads TGTGCCAGCAGCCCCCCCTACTCCTACGAGCAGTACTTC. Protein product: CASSPPYSYEQYF.

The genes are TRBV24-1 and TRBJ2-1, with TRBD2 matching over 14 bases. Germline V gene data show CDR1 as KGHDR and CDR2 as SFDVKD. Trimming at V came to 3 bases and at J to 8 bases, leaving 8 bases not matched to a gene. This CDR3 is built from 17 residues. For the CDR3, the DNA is TGTGCCACCAGTGATAATGGACTAGCGGGGGGTCTCGATGAGCAGTTCTTC. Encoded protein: CATSDNGLAGGLDEQFF.

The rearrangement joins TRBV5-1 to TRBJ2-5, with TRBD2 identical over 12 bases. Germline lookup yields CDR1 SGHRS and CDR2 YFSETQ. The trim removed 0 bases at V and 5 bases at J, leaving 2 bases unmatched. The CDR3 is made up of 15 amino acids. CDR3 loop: CASSLELAGGETQYF. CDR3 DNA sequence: TGCGCCAGCAGCTTGGAGCTAGCGGGAGGGGAGACCCAGTACTTC.

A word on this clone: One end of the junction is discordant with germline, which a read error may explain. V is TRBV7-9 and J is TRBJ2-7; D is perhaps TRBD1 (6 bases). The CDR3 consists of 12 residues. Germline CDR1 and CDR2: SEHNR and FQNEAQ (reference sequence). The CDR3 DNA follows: TGTGCCAGCAGCTTAGATCTCACAGGGCTTCACTTC. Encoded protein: CASSLDLTGLHF.

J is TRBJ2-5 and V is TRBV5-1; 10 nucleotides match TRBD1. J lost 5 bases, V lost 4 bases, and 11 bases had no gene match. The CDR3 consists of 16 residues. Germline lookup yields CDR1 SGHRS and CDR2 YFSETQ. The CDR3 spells CASSTGGQGRWETQYF. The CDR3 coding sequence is TGCGCCAGCAGCACCGGGGGACAGGGGAGATGGGAGACCCAGTACTTC.

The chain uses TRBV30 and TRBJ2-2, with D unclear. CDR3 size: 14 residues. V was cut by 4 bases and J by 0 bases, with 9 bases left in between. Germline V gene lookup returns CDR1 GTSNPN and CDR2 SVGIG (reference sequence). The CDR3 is CAWIGSPNTGELFF. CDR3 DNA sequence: TGTGCCTGGATCGGGTCCCCGAACACCGGGGAGCTGTTTTTT.

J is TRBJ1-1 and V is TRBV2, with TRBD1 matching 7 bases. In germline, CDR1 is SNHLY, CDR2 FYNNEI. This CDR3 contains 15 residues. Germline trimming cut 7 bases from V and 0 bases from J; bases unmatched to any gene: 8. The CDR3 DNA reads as TGTGCCAGCACTCGGGACAGCCAGATGAACACTGAAGCTTTCTTT. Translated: CASTRDSQMNTEAFF. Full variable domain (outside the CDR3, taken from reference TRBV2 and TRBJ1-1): EPEVTQTPSHQVTQMGQEVILRCVPISNHLYFYWYRQILGQKVEFLVSFYNNEISEKSEIFDDQFSVERPDGSNFTLKIRSTKLEDSAMYFCASTRDSQMNTEAFFGQGTRLTVV.

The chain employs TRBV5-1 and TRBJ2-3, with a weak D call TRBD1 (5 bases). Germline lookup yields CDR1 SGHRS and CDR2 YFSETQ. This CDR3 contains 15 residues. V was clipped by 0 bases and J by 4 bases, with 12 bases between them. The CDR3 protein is CASSLVLGAADTQYF. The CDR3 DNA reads TGCGCCAGCAGCTTGGTGTTAGGGGCTGCAGATACGCAGTATTTT.

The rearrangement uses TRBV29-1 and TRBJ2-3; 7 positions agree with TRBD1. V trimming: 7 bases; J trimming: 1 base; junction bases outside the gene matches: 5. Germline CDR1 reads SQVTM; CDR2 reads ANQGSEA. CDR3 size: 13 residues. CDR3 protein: CSATGTGTDTQYF. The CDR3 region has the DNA TGCAGCGCAACCGGGACAGGCACAGATACGCAGTATTTT.

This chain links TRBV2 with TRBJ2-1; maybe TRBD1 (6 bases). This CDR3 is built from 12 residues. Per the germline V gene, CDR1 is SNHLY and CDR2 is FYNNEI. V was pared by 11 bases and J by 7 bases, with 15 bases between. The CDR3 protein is CAGRDNTNEQFF. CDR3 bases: TGTGCCGGCCGGGACAACACAAATGAGCAGTTCTTC.